This T cell receptor beta chain came from a study of blood T cell repertoires in COVID-19. Study-level background: From T cells, B-cell-depleted T cells, or PBMCs came the material, which was cDNA or gDNA.

The table came from immunoSEQ multiplex PCR; TCRdb's copy has only in-frame clones and leaves some out. The data show under 70,000 clones, less than 85% seen once. The ends were cut back, 1 base at V and 4 bases at J, with 10 bases in the middle. This CDR3 has 14 residues. The germline gives CDR1 SEHNR, CDR2 FQNEAQ (reference sequence). The receptor's source is a man between 60 and 75 years old with acute or convalescent COVID-19. The sequenced material came from peripheral blood. This chain joins TRBV7-9 and TRBJ1-1; no clear D gene. CDR3 in amino acids: CASSLELSSTEAFF. For the CDR3, the DNA is TGTGCCAGCAGCTTAGAACTCTCAAGCACTGAAGCTTTCTTT.